This T cell receptor beta chain originates from a study of control samples from healthy donors and cancer patients. The assay was immunoSEQ multiplex PCR, and TCRdb's table has in-frame clones only and misses some. The table records about 110,000 clones, roughly four fifths of them present only once. The sequence derives from a man aged 18-30 years in good health. Sequenced sample: blood.

The CDR3 reads CASSPSRSGVAFF. The CDR3 nucleotides read TGTGCCAGCAGTCCGTCTAGGTCGGGAGTAGCTTTCTTT. This chain joins TRBV27 and TRBJ1-1; D uncertain. The germline gives CDR1 MNHEY, CDR2 SMNVEV (reference sequence). With 5 bases removed from V and 10 bases from J, the gap between germline ends came to 17 bases. The CDR3 runs 13 residues.